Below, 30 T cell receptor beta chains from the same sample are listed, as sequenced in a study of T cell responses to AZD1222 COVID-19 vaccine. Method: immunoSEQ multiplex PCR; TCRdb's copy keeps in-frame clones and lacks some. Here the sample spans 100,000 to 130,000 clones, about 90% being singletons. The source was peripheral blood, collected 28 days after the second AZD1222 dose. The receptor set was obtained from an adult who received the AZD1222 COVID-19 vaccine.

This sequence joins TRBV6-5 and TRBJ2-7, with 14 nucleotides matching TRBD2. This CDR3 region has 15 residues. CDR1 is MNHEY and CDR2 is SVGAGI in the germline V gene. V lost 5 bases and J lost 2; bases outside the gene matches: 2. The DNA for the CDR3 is TGTGCCAGCAGTCGACTAGCGGGGGGGACCTACGAGCAGTACTTC. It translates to CASSRLAGGTYEQYF.

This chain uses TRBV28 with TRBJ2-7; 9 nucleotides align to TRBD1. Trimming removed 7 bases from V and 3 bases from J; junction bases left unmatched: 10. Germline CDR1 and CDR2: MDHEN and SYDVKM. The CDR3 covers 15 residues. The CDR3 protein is CASTVTGTGLYEQYF. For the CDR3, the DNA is TGTGCCAGCACCGTCACCGGGACAGGGCTCTACGAGCAGTACTTC.

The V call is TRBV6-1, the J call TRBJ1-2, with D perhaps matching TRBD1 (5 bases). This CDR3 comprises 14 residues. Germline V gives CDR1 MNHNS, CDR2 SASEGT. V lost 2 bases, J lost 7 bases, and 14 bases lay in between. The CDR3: CASSEIGTKGGYTF. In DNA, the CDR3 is TGTGCCAGCAGTGAAATAGGGACGAAGGGTGGCTACACCTTC.

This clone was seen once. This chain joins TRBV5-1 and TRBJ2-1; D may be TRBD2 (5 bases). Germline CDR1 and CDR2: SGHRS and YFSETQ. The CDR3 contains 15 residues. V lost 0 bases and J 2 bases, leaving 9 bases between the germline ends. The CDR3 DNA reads TGCGCCAGCAGCTTGGATCTAGCACCCTACAATGAGCAGTTCTTC. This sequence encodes CASSLDLAPYNEQFF.

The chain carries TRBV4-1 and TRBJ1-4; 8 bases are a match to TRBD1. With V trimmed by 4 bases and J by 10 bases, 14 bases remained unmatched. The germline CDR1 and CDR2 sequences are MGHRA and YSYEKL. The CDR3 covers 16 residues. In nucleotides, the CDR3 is TGCGCCAGCAGCCGAAATGAGGGGACAGGCTTAGGAAAACTGTTTTTT. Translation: CASSRNEGTGLGKLFF.

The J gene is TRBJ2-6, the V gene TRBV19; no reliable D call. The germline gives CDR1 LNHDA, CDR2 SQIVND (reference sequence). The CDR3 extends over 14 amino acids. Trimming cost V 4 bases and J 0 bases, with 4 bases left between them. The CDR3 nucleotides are TGTGCCAGTAGTACCCTCTCTGGGGCCAACGTCCTGACTTTC. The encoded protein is CASSTLSGANVLTF.

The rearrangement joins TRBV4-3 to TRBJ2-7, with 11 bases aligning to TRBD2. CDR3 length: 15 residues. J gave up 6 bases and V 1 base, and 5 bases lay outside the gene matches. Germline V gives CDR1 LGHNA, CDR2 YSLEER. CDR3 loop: CASSQATSGRSEQYF. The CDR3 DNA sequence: TGCGCCAGCAGCCAAGCAACTAGCGGGAGATCCGAGCAGTACTTC.

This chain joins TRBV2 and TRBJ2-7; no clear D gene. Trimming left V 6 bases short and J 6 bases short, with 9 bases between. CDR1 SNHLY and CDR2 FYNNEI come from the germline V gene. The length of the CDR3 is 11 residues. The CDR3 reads CASSTRVEQYF. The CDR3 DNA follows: TGTGCCAGCAGCACACGGGTCGAGCAGTACTTC.

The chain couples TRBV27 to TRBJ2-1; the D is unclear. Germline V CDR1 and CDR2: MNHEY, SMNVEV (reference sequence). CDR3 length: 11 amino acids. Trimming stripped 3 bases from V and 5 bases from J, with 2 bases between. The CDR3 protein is CASSFDNEQFF. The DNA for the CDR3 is TGTGCCAGCAGTTTTGACAATGAGCAGTTCTTC.

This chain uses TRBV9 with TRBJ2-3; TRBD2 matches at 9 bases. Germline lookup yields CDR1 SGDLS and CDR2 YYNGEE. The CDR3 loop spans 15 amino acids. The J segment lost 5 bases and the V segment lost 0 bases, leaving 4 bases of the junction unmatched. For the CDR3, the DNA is TGTGCCAGCAGCGTAGCGAGTAGCGGGAGAGATACGCAGTATTTT. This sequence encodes CASSVASSGRDTQYF.

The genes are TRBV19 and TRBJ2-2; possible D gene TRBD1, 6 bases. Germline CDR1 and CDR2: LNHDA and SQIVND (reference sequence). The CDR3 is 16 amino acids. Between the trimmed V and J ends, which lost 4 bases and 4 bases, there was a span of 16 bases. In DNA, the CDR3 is TGTGCCAGTAGTAGAACAGGGAGACGGAGCACCGGGGAGCTGTTTTTT. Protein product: CASSRTGRRSTGELFF.

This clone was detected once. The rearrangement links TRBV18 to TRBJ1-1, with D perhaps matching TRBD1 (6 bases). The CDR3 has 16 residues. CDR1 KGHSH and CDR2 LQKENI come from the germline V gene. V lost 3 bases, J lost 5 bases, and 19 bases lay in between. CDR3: CASSPQQGGTKTEAFF. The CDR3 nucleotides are TGTGCCAGCTCACCTCAACAAGGGGGGACCAAAACTGAAGCTTTCTTT.

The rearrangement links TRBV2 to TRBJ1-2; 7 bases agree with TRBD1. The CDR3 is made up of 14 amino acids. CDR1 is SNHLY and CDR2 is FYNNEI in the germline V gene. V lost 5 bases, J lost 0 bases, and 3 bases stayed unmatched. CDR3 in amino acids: CASSMTGSNYGYTF. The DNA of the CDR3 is TGTGCCAGCAGTATGACAGGGTCTAACTATGGCTACACCTTC.

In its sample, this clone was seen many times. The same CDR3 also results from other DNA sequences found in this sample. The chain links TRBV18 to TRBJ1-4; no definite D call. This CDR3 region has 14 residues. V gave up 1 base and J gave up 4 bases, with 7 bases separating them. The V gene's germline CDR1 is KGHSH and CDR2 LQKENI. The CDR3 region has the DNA TGTGCCAGCTCACCACGAGGGAGTAATGAAAAACTGTTTTTT. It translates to CASSPRGSNEKLFF.

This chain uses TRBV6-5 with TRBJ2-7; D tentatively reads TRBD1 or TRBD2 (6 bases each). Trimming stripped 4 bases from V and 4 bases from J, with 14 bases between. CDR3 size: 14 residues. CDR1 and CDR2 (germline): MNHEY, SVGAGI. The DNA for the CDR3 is TGTGCCAGCAGTTCCCCGAGGGGGAGGTACGAGCAGTACTTC. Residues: CASSSPRGRYEQYF.

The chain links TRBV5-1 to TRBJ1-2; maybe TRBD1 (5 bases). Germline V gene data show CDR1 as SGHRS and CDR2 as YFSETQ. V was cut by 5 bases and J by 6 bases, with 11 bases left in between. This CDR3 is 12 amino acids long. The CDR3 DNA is TGCGCCAGCAGTTTTGACAGAAATGGCTACACCTTC. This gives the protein CASSFDRNGYTF.

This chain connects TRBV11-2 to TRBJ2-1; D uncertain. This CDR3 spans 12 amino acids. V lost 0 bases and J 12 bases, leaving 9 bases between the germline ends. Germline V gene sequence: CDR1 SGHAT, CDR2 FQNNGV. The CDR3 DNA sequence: TGTGCCAGCAGCTTAGATTTCCTAGGGCAGTTCTTC. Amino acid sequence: CASSLDFLGQFF.

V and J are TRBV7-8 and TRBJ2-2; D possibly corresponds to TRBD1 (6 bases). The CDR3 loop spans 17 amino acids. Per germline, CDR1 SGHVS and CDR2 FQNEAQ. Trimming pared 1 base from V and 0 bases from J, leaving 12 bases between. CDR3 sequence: CASSLDVQGANTGELFF. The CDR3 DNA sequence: TGTGCCAGCAGCTTAGATGTACAGGGCGCGAACACCGGGGAGCTGTTTTTT.

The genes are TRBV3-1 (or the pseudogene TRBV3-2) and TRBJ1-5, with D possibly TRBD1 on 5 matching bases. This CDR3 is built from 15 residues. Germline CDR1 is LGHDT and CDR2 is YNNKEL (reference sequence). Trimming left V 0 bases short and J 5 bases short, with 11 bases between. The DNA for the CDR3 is TGTGCCAGCAGCCAAGATAAGGGACCCTATCAGCCCCAGCATTTT. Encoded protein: CASSQDKGPYQPQHF.

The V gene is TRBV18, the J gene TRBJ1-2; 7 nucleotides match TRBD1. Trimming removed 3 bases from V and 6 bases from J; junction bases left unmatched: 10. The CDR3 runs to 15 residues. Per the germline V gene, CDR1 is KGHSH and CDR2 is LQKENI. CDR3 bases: TGTGCCAGCTCACCCAACACGACAGGGTTTAATGGCTACACCTTC. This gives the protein CASSPNTTGFNGYTF.

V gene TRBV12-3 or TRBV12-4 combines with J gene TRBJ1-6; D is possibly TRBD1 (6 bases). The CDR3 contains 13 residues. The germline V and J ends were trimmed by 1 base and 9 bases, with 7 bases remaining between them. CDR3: CASSLGGLSPLHF. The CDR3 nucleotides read TGTGCCAGCAGTTTAGGGGGGCTTTCACCCCTCCACTTT.

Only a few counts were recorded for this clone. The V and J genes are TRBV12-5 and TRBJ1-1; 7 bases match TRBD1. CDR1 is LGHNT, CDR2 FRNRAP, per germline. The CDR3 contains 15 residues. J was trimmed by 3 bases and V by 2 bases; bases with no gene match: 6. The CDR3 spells CASGLNTGAYTEAFF. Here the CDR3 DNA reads TGTGCTAGTGGTTTGAATACAGGGGCTTACACTGAAGCTTTCTTT.

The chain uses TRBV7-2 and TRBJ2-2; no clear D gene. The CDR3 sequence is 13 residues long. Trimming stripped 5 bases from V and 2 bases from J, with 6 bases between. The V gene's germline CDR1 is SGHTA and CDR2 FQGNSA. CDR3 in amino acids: CASSHYNTGELFF. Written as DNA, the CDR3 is TGTGCCAGCAGCCACTATAACACCGGGGAGCTGTTTTTT.

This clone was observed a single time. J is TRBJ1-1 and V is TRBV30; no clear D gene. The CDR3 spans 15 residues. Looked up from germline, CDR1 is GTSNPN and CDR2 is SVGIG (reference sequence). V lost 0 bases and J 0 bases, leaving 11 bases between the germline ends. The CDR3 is CAWSVLRRMNTEAFF. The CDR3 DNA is TGTGCCTGGAGTGTACTTAGGCGGATGAACACTGAAGCTTTCTTT.

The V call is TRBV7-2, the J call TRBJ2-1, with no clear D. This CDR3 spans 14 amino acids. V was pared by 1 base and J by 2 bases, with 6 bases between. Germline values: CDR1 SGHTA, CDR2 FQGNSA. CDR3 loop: CASSLVATYNEQFF. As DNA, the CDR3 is TGTGCCAGCAGCTTAGTCGCTACCTACAATGAGCAGTTCTTC.

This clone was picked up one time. Here the CDR3 DNA reads TGTGCCAGCAGTGACCTTTTGGGACAGGGTCTATACTTC. Its translation is CASSDLLGQGLYF. V usage is TRBV6-1 and J usage is TRBJ2-7, with 9 bases aligning to TRBD1. The germline CDR1 and CDR2 sequences are MNHNS and SASEGT. V was pared by 3 bases and J by 13 bases, with 10 bases of the junction left unmatched. There are 13 residues in the CDR3.

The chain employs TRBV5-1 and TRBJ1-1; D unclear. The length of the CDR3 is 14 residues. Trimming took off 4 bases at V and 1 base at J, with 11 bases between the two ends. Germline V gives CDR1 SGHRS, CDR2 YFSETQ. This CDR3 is CASSTKDGNTEAFF. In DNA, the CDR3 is TGCGCCAGCAGCACAAAGGACGGGAACACTGAAGCTTTCTTT. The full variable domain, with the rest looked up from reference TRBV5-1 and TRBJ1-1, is KAGVTQTPRYLIKTRGQQVTLSCSPISGHRSVSWYQQTPGQGLQFLFEYFSETQRNKGNFPGRFSGRQFSNSRSEMNVSTLELGDSALYLCASSTKDGNTEAFFGQGTRLTVV.

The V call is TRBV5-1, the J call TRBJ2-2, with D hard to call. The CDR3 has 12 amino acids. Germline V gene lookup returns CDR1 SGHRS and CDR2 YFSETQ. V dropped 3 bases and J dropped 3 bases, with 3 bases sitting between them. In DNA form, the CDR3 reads TGCGCCAGCAGCTCTTACACCGGGGAGCTGTTTTTT. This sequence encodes CASSSYTGELFF.

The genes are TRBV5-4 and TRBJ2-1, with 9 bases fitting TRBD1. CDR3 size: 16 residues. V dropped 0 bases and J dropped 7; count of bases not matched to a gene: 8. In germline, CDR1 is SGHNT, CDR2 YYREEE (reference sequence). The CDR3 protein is CASSLGTGGARNEQFF. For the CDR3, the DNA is TGTGCCAGCAGCTTGGGAACAGGGGGCGCTCGGAATGAGCAGTTCTTC.

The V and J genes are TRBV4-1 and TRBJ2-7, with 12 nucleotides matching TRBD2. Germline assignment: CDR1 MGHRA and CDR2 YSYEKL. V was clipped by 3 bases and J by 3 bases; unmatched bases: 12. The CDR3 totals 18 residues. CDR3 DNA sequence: TGCGCCAGCAGCCATGATAACGGGCTAGCGGGGGGGCTCTACGAGCAGTACTTC. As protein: CASSHDNGLAGGLYEQYF.